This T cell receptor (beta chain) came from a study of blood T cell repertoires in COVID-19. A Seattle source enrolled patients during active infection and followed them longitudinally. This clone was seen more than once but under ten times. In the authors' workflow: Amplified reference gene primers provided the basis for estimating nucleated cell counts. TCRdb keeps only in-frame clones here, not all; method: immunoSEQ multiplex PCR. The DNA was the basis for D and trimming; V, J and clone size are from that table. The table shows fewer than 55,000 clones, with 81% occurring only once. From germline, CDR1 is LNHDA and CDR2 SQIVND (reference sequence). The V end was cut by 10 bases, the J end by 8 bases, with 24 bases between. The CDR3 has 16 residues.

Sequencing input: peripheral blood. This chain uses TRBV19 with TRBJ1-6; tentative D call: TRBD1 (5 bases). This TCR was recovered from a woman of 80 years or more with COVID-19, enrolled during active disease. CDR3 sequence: CATSGISWTNDSPLHF. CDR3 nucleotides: TGTGCCACCTCAGGGATTTCCTGGACGAATGATTCACCCCTCCACTTT.